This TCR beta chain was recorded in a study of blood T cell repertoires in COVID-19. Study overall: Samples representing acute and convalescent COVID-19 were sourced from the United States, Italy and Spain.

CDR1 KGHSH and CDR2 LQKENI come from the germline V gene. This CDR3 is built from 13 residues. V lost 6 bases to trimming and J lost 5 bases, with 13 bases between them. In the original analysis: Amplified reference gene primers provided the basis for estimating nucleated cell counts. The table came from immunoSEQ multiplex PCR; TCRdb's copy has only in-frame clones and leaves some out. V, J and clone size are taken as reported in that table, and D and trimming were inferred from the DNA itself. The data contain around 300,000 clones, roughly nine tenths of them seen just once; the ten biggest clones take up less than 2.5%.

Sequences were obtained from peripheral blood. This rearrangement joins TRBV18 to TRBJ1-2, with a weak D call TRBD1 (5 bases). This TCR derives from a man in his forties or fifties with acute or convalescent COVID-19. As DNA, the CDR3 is TGTGCCAGCTCCCGCGGGACGGATTATGGCTACACCTTC. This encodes CASSRGTDYGYTF.